These T cell receptor beta chains were read from a single sample in a study of CD4 T cells in relation to SARS-CoV-2 and coronaviruses. Antigens of these TCRs are unknown. The data were produced by immunoSEQ multiplex PCR, yet TCRdb's version contains in-frame clones alone and is incomplete. This table holds tens of thousands of clones, around 79% found once. Material: CD4+ T cells from PBMCs, cultured in vitro. The origin of the receptors is a human donor in good health. The CDR3 runs from the conserved cysteine through the conserved F or W. D genes are given only for firm matches. Only some rows state a clone size, as once, few, many or a class for expanded clones.

j_gene | v_gene | abundance | d_gene | CDR3aa | CDR3nt
TRBJ1-1 | TRBV12-3/TRBV12-4 | few | - | CASSRGGTEAFF | TGTGCCAGCAGCAGGGGAGGAACTGAAGCTTTCTTT
TRBJ2-7 | TRBV25-1 | - | TRBD2 | CASSEPPTSGATYEQYF | TGTGCCAGCAGTGAACCTCCAACTAGCGGGGCAACCTACGAGCAGTACTTC
TRBJ2-7 | TRBV4-2 | - | - | CASSQDERGTYEQYF | TGTGCCAGCAGCCAAGATGAACGGGGAACCTACGAGCAGTACTTC
TRBJ2-1 | TRBV2 | - | TRBD1 | CASSEGGQGRDNEQFF | TGTGCCAGCAGTGAAGGGGGACAGGGGAGGGACAATGAGCAGTTCTTC
TRBJ2-3 | TRBV7-3 | - | - | CASSARPSIDTQYF | TGTGCCAGCAGCGCAAGGCCTAGCATAGATACGCAGTATTTT
TRBJ1-1 | TRBV7-3 | - | TRBD1 | CASSSTGGETEAFF | TGTGCCAGCAGCTCGACAGGGGGAGAAACTGAAGCTTTCTTT
TRBJ2-1 | TRBV7-3 | - | TRBD2 | CASSLLAGSYNEQFF | TGTGCCAGCAGCTTACTAGCGGGGTCCTACAATGAGCAGTTCTTC
TRBJ1-3 | TRBV10-3 | - | - | CASSGNSGNTIYF | TGTGCCAGTTCAGGGAACTCTGGAAACACCATATATTTT
TRBJ2-1 | TRBV30 | - | - | CAWSRKLAGTNEQFF | TGTGCCTGGAGTCGAAAGTTGGCGGGAACTAATGAGCAGTTCTTC
TRBJ1-3 | TRBV11-2 | - | - | CASSFFSVRTSGNTIYF | TGTGCCAGCAGCTTTTTTTCTGTCCGGACCTCTGGAAACACCATATATTTT
TRBJ1-5 | TRBV6-6 | - | TRBD1 | CASSVRQGIQPQHF | TGTGCCAGCAGTGTTAGACAGGGTATTCAGCCCCAGCATTTT
TRBJ2-1 | TRBV11-3 | - | - | CASALGQANEQFF | TGTGCCAGCGCTTTGGGGCAGGCCAATGAGCAGTTCTTC
TRBJ1-1 | TRBV5-1 | - | - | CASSLDQVNTEAFF | TGCGCCAGCAGCTTGGACCAGGTTAACACTGAAGCTTTCTTT
TRBJ1-3 | TRBV10-2 | once | TRBD1 | CASSGTGGISGNTIYF | TGCGCCAGCAGTGGTACAGGGGGTATCTCTGGAAACACCATATATTTT
TRBJ2-2 | TRBV27 | - | TRBD1 | CASSISGTVFTGELFF | TGTGCCAGCAGTATCTCCGGGACAGTATTCACCGGGGAGCTGTTTTTT
TRBJ2-1 | TRBV2 | few | - | CASGGGNEQFF | TGTGCCAGCGGTGGGGGGAATGAGCAGTTCTTC
TRBJ1-2 | TRBV12-3/TRBV12-4 | few | - | CASSSQDWRGYTF | TGTGCCAGCAGTTCGCAGGACTGGCGTGGCTACACCTTC
TRBJ2-5 | TRBV6-1 | - | TRBD1 | CASSDRDRVEETQYF | TGTGCCAGCAGTGACCGGGACAGGGTCGAAGAGACCCAGTACTTC